A single TCR delta chain is shown here with its context. With a much larger clone just one base away, this may be a read error. Different DNA sequences within this sample yield the same CDR3. These data belong to a study of gamma-delta chains in newborns, infants, children. Study summary: Microbial exposure reportedly drives polyclonal innate γδ T cell expansion after birth.

The CDR3 covers 18 residues. From germline, CDR1 is GEAIGNYY and CDR2 EKD. TCRdb re-processed the reads via CATT. Among 3,000 to 3,500 delta-chain clones listed, roughly a tenth were seen once. The TCR originated in a child who was a newborn, infant or young child, either healthy, febrile or measles-vaccinated (not recorded which). V gene TRDV2 combines with J gene TRDJ3, with D perhaps TRDD3 (5 bases). The sequencing sample was made of blood. Written as DNA, the CDR3 is TGTGCCTGTGACACCGTACTCTCCCGCTCCTGGGACACCCGTCAGATGTTTTTC. Amino acid sequence: CACDTVLSRSWDTRQMFF.